This TCR beta chain was sequenced for a study of vaccination and CD4 T cells after COVID-19. Across the study: Post-vaccination samples were procured at a median of around 79 days following dose two (range 14 to 241).

This CDR3 is 14 amino acids long. Trimming cost V 8 bases and J 0 bases, with 14 bases left between them. From germline, CDR1 is MNHEY and CDR2 SMNVEV (reference sequence). Treatment in this sample: approximately 10-day PBMC culture with coronavirus spike peptide pools or control peptides (ViraFEST assay). Peptide pools at roughly 10 ug/ml, together with around 10 IU/ml IL-2, were added to cultures of roughly 2 million PBMCs per well. On days 3 and 7, half the medium was swapped for fresh IL-2-containing medium. A note on this clonotype: Antigen: not known.

Sequenced with the Oncomine TCR Beta short-read assay was DNA taken from cultured CD4+ T cells. MiXCR, applied by TCRdb to the PCR reads, yields one record per CDR3 protein. The repertoire includes some 15,000 distinct CDR3 sequences, around 55% of them detected once, and around an eighth sits in the top ten. The sequence came from a human donor who had recovered from COVID-19. This chain joins TRBV27 and TRBJ2-7, with D perhaps TRBD1 or TRBD2 (6 bases each). Sequencing used CD4+ T cells from blood, cultured in vitro. In DNA, the CDR3 is TGTGCCAGCCGGAGGGGGACCCTCTCCTACGAGCAGTACTTC. This gives the protein CASRRGTLSYEQYF.